The subject of this entry is one TCR beta chain. The CDR3 is cut off 3 residues early in the read; its end comes from the germline J gene. V shed 5 bases and J 4 bases; nucleotides not matched to a gene: 3. CDR3 length: 13 residues. From germline, CDR1 is SGHVS and CDR2 FNYEAQ. This table comes from immunoSEQ multiplex PCR, and its TCRdb copy is limited to in-frame clones, with some not included. In all, the sample yields 25,000 to 35,000 clones. The data originate from a study of Tregs in tolerant kidney transplant recipients. The TCR comes from a human donor who received a combined kidney and bone marrow transplant. This chain connects TRBV7-6 to TRBJ1-2, with 8 bases fitting TRBD1. Here the sequenced sample was CD8+ T cells from blood, taken before the transplant. CDR3 DNA (partial): TGTGCCAGCAGCCCTGGACAGGGCTATGGC. It specifies CASSPGQGYG. The complete CDR3 reads CASSPGQGYGYTF.